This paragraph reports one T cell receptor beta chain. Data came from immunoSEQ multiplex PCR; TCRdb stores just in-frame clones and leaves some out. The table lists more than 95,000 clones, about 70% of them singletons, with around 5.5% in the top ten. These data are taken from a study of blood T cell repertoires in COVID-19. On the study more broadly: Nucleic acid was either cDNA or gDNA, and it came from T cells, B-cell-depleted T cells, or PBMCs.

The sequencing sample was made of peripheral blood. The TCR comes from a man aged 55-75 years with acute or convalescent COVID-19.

CDR3 loop: CASSELSGGNYGYTF. The CDR3 nucleotides are TGTGCCAGCAGTGAATTGTCAGGGGGAAACTATGGCTACACCTTC. The chain employs TRBV25-1 and TRBJ1-2; 7 bases are a match to TRBD1. The J segment lost 2 bases and the V segment lost 1 base, leaving 4 bases of the junction unmatched. Germline CDR1 MGHDK, CDR2 SYGVNS. CDR3 size: 15 residues.